One and the same sample provided the 18 T cell receptor beta chains below, sequenced in a study of blood T cells in healthy people across ages. Together with a sample-barcoded 5' primer, a J-beta primer mix was included in a second PCR lasting roughly 6 to 12 cycles. One entry per CDR3 protein results from TCRdb running MiXCR on the 5' RACE reads. In the table there are over a million distinct CDR3 sequences, 35% to 45% of which are singletons. The sequenced sample was blood. These receptors originate from a woman between 18 and 29 years old in good health.

The gene calls are TRBV24-1 and TRBJ2-7; D may be TRBD2 (6 bases). The J call may be mistaken, given a closer DNA end match to TRBJ2-5. Germline V gene lookup returns CDR1 KGHDR and CDR2 SFDVKD. This CDR3 comprises 18 residues. DNA for the CDR3: TGTGCCACCAGTGACCCCCTGAGTGGGTGGGGGGTTAAAGAGACCCAGTACTTC. Its translation: CATSDPLSGWGVKETQYF.

The genes are TRBV20-1 and TRBJ1-5; 7 bases are shared with TRBD1. In germline, CDR1 is DFQATT, CDR2 SNEGSKA (reference sequence). This CDR3 has 13 residues. V gave up 4 bases and J gave up 5 bases; unmatched junction bases: 5. Here the CDR3 reads CSAIGQVDQPQHF. The CDR3 DNA sequence: TGCAGTGCTATCGGACAGGTGGATCAGCCCCAGCATTTT.

This chain links TRBV6-6 with TRBJ2-1; D may be TRBD2 (6 bases). CDR1 is MNHNY, CDR2 SVGAGI, per germline (reference sequence). The CDR3 has 16 residues. V lost 6 bases, J lost 10 bases, and 25 bases lay in between. The CDR3 loop reads CASRAIAVQGGYEQFF. For the CDR3, the DNA is TGTGCCAGCAGAGCTATAGCGGTCCAGGGTGGTTACGAGCAGTTCTTC.

This clonotype was seen a handful of times. The chain has TRBV6-2 or TRBV6-3 and TRBJ2-5, with 11 bases identical to TRBD1. J lost 11 bases, V lost 7 bases, and 12 bases had no gene match. Germline CDR1 is MNHEY and CDR2 is SVGEGT. The CDR3 consists of 14 residues. CDR3 sequence (DNA): TGTGCCAGCACCCGGACAGGGGGCTACAATGAGCAGTACTTC. As protein: CASTRTGGYNEQYF.

This clonotype has a handful of counts. V and J are TRBV15 and TRBJ2-5; D is uncertain. CDR3 length: 13 residues. The germline V gene has CDR1 LNHNV and CDR2 YYDKDF (reference sequence). Trimming cost V 4 bases and J 2 bases, with 8 bases left between them. The CDR3 DNA reads as TGTGCCACCAGCATACAGAGGCAAGAGACCCAGTACTTC. Translation: CATSIQRQETQYF.

A few counts support this clonotype. The chain carries TRBV9 and TRBJ2-7; 8 bases fit TRBD1. The CDR3 has 16 amino acids. CDR1 and CDR2 (germline): SGDLS, YYNGEE. Trimming cost V 3 bases and J 4 bases; bases outside gene matches: 12. CDR3 DNA sequence: TGTGCCAGCAGCGGGGGATCCGGGACAGGTGGTTACGAGCAGTACTTC. Translating it yields CASSGGSGTGGYEQYF.

This clonotype has a handful of counts. CDR3 amino acids: CSARDLVYGEQYF. The CDR3 DNA reads TGCAGTGCTAGAGATCTGGTGTACGGGGAGCAGTACTTC. The chain employs TRBV20-1 and TRBJ2-7, with D uncertain. This CDR3 is 13 amino acids long. Per the germline V gene, CDR1 is DFQATT and CDR2 is SNEGSKA (reference sequence). V was trimmed by 0 bases and J by 7 bases, leaving 13 bases between them.

This clonotype was seen more than once but under ten times. The V and J genes are TRBV20-1 and TRBJ2-7, with D unresolved. V lost 5 bases to trimming and J lost 2 bases, with 13 bases between them. This CDR3 contains 13 residues. The V gene's germline CDR1 is DFQATT and CDR2 SNEGSKA (reference sequence). The CDR3 DNA sequence: TGCAGTGCTTCTCGACCACGGACCTACGAGCAGTACTTC. Amino acid sequence: CSASRPRTYEQYF.

This rearrangement joins TRBV9 to TRBJ2-3; D perhaps matches TRBD1 (6 bases). Per the germline V gene, CDR1 is SGDLS and CDR2 is YYNGEE. The CDR3 runs to 15 residues. Trimming stripped 2 bases from V and 5 bases from J, with 15 bases between. CDR3 sequence (DNA): TGTGCCAGCAGCGTTCAGGGGCCAGGGGAAGATACGCAGTATTTT. The encoded protein is CASSVQGPGEDTQYF.

This clonotype was counted only a few times. The CDR3 loop is CASSVGDGLFPYEQFF. CDR3 sequence (DNA): TGTGCCAGCAGCGTAGGGGACGGACTATTCCCCTATGAGCAGTTCTTC. The chain joins TRBV9 to TRBJ2-1; a possible D gene is TRBD2 (6 bases). The CDR3 extends over 16 amino acids. Deletions cut 0 bases from V and 8 bases from J, with 18 bases between. Germline V gene lookup returns CDR1 SGDLS and CDR2 YYNGEE.

This clonotype appeared a few times. The genes are TRBV20-1 and TRBJ2-1, with 7 positions matching TRBD1. This CDR3 is 16 amino acids long. Trimming removed 5 bases from V and 1 base from J; junction bases left unmatched: 11. CDR1 and CDR2 from the germline V gene are DFQATT and SNEGSKA (reference sequence). CDR3 sequence reads: CSALARQGRSYNEQFF. DNA for the CDR3: TGCAGTGCTCTAGCAAGACAGGGCCGGTCCTACAATGAGCAGTTCTTC.

This clonotype was recorded a few times. Possible read error: a much larger clone is one base away. The chain employs TRBV18 and TRBJ2-5; no reliable D call. V was shortened by 2 bases and J by 11 bases, with 12 bases between the two germline ends. The CDR3 extends over 12 amino acids. The germline gives CDR1 KGHSH, CDR2 LQKENI. Here the CDR3 reads CASSPGYNEQYF. CDR3 nucleotides: TGTGCCAGCTCACCAGGTTACAATGAGCAGTACTTC.

This clonotype was detected once. V is TRBV28 and J is TRBJ2-7, with a weak D call TRBD2 (5 bases). V lost 6 bases and J 5 bases, leaving 11 bases between the germline ends. The CDR3 extends over 12 amino acids. Germline assignment: CDR1 MDHEN and CDR2 SYDVKM. The CDR3 is CASSEGVHEQYF. CDR3 DNA sequence: TGTGCCAGCAGCGAGGGAGTCCACGAGCAGTACTTC. Full variable domain (missing parts from reference TRBV28 and TRBJ2-7): DVKVTQSSRYLVKRTGEKVFLECVQDMDHENMFWYRQDPGLGLRLIYFSYDVKMKEKGDIPEGYSVSREKKERFSLILESASTNQTSMYLCASSEGVHEQYFGPGTRLTVT.

This clonotype was picked up a small number of times. The rearrangement joins TRBV20-1 to TRBJ2-1, with TRBD2 matching 10 bases. The junction had 8 bases not matched to a gene; V was cut back by 5 bases and J by 4 bases. This CDR3 contains 15 residues. Germline V gives CDR1 DFQATT, CDR2 SNEGSKA (reference sequence). The CDR3 sequence: CSAFRTSGNYNEQFF. The CDR3 DNA reads as TGCAGTGCTTTTCGGACTAGCGGCAATTACAATGAGCAGTTCTTC.

The chain combines TRBV7-9 with TRBJ1-6, with 10 positions matching TRBD1. CDR1 and CDR2 from the germline V gene are SEHNR and FQNEAQ (reference sequence). The V and J ends lost 1 base and 10 bases, in that order; junction bases with no gene match: 7. The CDR3 loop spans 16 amino acids. CDR3 DNA: TGTGCCAGCAGCTTAGAGGGGACAGGGGCCGGATCACCCCTCCACTTT. Protein: CASSLEGTGAGSPLHF.

The rearrangement joins TRBV6-6 to TRBJ2-5; D unclear. The CDR3 sequence is 14 residues long. The V end lost 8 bases, the J end lost 5 bases, and 18 bases lay between the germline ends. In germline, CDR1 is MNHNY, CDR2 SVGAGI (reference sequence). CDR3 coding DNA: TGTGCCAGCCTGCGAGGATCCCTGACGGAGACCCAGTACTTC. It specifies CASLRGSLTETQYF.

The CDR3 region has the DNA TGTGCCAGCAGCTTGGTGGGACAGACGGCCTATGGCTACACCTTC. Encoded protein: CASSLVGQTAYGYTF. The chain has TRBV5-6 and TRBJ1-2; TRBD1 aligns across 7 bases. Germline V gene data show CDR1 as SGHDT and CDR2 as YYEEEE. Trimming at V came to 0 bases and at J to 4 bases, leaving 6 bases not matched to a gene. The CDR3 sequence is 15 residues long.

This chain connects TRBV12-3 or TRBV12-4 to TRBJ2-1, with TRBD2 identical over 9 bases. The CDR3 has 18 amino acids. The J segment lost 7 bases and the V segment lost 1 base, leaving 14 bases of the junction unmatched. The CDR3 sequence is CASSLEGVAGGPGNEQFF. The CDR3 DNA sequence: TGTGCCAGCAGTTTAGAGGGGGTGGCGGGAGGGCCCGGAAATGAGCAGTTCTTC.